This TCR beta chain was identified in a study of beta chain features in type 1 diabetes. Study as a whole: Taken together, all samples contributed 90 million to 140 million examined sorted cells.

Study-wide results and limits: For Type 1 diabetes patients, all four CD4+ subsets carried TCRB CDR3s that were moderately but significantly shorter. Researchers could not determine here whether HLA type influences TCRB rearrangement. Patients' naive, central memory and regulatory TCRB repertoires appeared more alike than those of healthy donors.

For this clone: The antigen remains undetermined.

J was trimmed by 1 base and V by 2 bases; bases with no gene match: 4. The CDR3 is 15 amino acids. Germline lookup yields CDR1 SEHNR and CDR2 FQNEAQ (reference sequence). Reverse transcription of all isolated RNA meant that expressed TCRB transcripts were sequenced. The data were produced by immunoSEQ multiplex PCR, yet TCRdb's version contains in-frame clones alone and is incomplete. The sample has 95,000 to 110,000 clones; around 30% are singletons. Blood was drawn once from each donor into heparinised tubes. The draws averaged around 110 mL. The rearrangement uses TRBV7-9 and TRBJ2-5, with 7 bases matching TRBD1. Sequencing was carried out using central memory CD4+ T cells from blood. The TCR sequence derives from a woman younger than 35 with type 1 diabetes. The chain's CDR3 is CASSLRTGGQETQYF. CDR3 in DNA: TGTGCCAGCAGCTTAAGGACAGGAGGCCAAGAGACCCAGTACTTC. The whole variable domain, filled in from reference TRBV7-9 and TRBJ2-5, reads DTGVSQNPRHKITKRGQNVTFRCDPISEHNRLYWYRQTLGQGPEFLTYFQNEAQLEKSRLLSDRFSAERPKGSFSTLEIQRTEQGDSAMYLCASSLRTGGQETQYFGPGTRLLVL.